This T cell receptor beta chain stems from a study of technical replicates of blood from a few donors. TCRdb keeps only in-frame clones here, not all; method: immunoSEQ multiplex PCR. The sample holds more than 65,000 clones; around 97% are singletons and the top ten take around 0.28%. The CDR3 runs 15 residues. V gave up 0 bases and J gave up 3 bases; unmatched junction bases: 3. Germline V gives CDR1 LNHNV, CDR2 YYDKDF (reference sequence). The rearrangement links TRBV15 to TRBJ1-1, with 8 nucleotides matching TRBD1. The specimen was T cells isolated from PBMCs. This clonotype was sampled from a human donor in good health. CDR3 protein: CATSRERTGYTEAFF. The CDR3 bases are TGTGCCACCAGCAGAGAAAGGACAGGGTACACTGAAGCTTTCTTT.